What follows are 17 T cell receptor beta chains derived from one specimen sequenced in a study of OX40 agonist ivuxolimab in advanced cancers. Using immunoSEQ multiplex PCR, the repertoire was profiled, and TCRdb retains in-frame clones only, with some absent. This table has approximately 70,000 clones, around 87% appearing once. Here the sequenced sample was CD4+ or CD8+ T cells sorted from blood, taken in a trial of the OX40 agonist ivuxolimab. Source of these receptors: an adult with an advanced solid tumor such as melanoma, head and neck, liver or kidney cancer.

This clone has just a few counts. The chain combines TRBV6-6 with TRBJ2-1; D is tentatively TRBD1 or TRBD2 (5 bases each). Germline V gene sequence: CDR1 MNHNY, CDR2 SVGAGI (reference sequence). The CDR3 is made up of 14 amino acids. V shed 2 bases and J shed 1 base, with 6 bases lying between them. CDR3 sequence: CASSYGGSYNEQFF. The DNA for the CDR3 is TGTGCCAGCAGTTACGGGGGATCCTACAATGAGCAGTTCTTC.

The rearrangement links TRBV19 to TRBJ1-2; D is possibly TRBD1 (5 bases). Trimming cost V 2 bases and J 5 bases, with 9 bases left between them. This CDR3 has 13 amino acids. Germline V gene lookup returns CDR1 LNHDA and CDR2 SQIVND (reference sequence). CDR3 DNA sequence: TGTGCCAGTAGTATAACAGGACCGTATGGCTACACCTTC. Its protein is CASSITGPYGYTF.

This clone appeared a single time. The chain recombines TRBV5-1 with TRBJ2-3; 14 bases map to TRBD2. This CDR3 is built from 14 residues. J was trimmed by 4 bases and V by 7 bases; bases with no gene match: 2. The V gene's germline CDR1 is SGHRS and CDR2 YFSETQ. CDR3 sequence (DNA): TGCGCCAGCGGGGGACTAGCGGGGGCAGATACGCAGTATTTT. It codes for CASGGLAGADTQYF.

V gene TRBV6-6 combines with J gene TRBJ1-5, with 8 bases fitting TRBD1. After removal of 7 bases from V and 4 bases from J, the junction contained 6 bases not matched to a gene. This CDR3 has 14 amino acids. Germline lookup yields CDR1 MNHNY and CDR2 SVGAGI (reference sequence). The CDR3 here is CASKLGTGNQPQHF. As DNA, the CDR3 is TGTGCCAGCAAACTCGGGACAGGTAATCAGCCCCAGCATTTT.

This clone turned up a few times. The chain couples TRBV5-1 to TRBJ2-1; 8 bases are a match to TRBD1. V trimming: 0 bases; J trimming: 2 bases; junction bases outside the gene matches: 4. CDR1 is SGHRS and CDR2 is YFSETQ in the germline V gene. This CDR3 region has 16 residues. CDR3 amino acids: CASSLVDREPYNEQFF. The CDR3 DNA reads as TGCGCCAGCAGCTTGGTGGACAGGGAGCCCTACAATGAGCAGTTCTTC.

The genes are TRBV18 and TRBJ2-7, with TRBD2 matching over 13 bases. There are 15 residues in the CDR3. CDR1 and CDR2 (germline): KGHSH, LQKENI. The trim removed 6 bases at V and 7 bases at J, leaving 9 bases unmatched. As DNA, the CDR3 is TGTGCCAGCTCCCCCGGACTAGCGGGAGAAAGGGAGCAGTACTTC. Its protein product is CASSPGLAGEREQYF.

V usage is TRBV19 and J usage is TRBJ2-1; the D is unclear. The CDR3 consists of 15 residues. Trimming left V 0 bases short and J 4 bases short, with 10 bases between. CDR1 is LNHDA, CDR2 SQIVND, per germline (reference sequence). The CDR3 loop is CASSIEKGGYNEQFF. The CDR3, as DNA: TGTGCCAGTAGTATAGAAAAGGGTGGGTACAATGAGCAGTTCTTC.

The V and J genes are TRBV7-6 and TRBJ2-2; TRBD2 agrees at 8 bases. With 4 bases clipped from V and 5 bases from J, the junction kept 9 bases outside the gene matches. Germline CDR1 and CDR2: SGHVS and FNYEAQ. The length of the CDR3 is 16 residues. DNA of the CDR3: TGTGCCAGCAGCTCCGGCGGGGGGAAACGAACCGGGGAGCTGTTTTTT. Residues: CASSSGGGKRTGELFF.

This clone was counted a single time. The gene calls are TRBV19 and TRBJ2-7; D gene uncertain. The germline V gene encodes CDR1 LNHDA and CDR2 SQIVND (reference sequence). The CDR3 runs to 15 residues. Between the trimmed V and J ends, which lost 3 bases and 0 bases, there was a span of 12 bases. DNA for the CDR3: TGTGCCAGTAGTATGGGATCTGGAACCTCCTACGAGCAGTACTTC. This gives the protein CASSMGSGTSYEQYF.

The rearrangement joins TRBV27 to TRBJ1-3; 7 bases fit TRBD1. J was trimmed by 0 bases and V by 4 bases; bases with no gene match: 0. CDR1 is MNHEY and CDR2 is SMNVEV in the germline V gene (reference sequence). This CDR3 is built from 14 residues. CDR3 protein: CASSSGGSGNTIYF. CDR3 in DNA: TGTGCCAGCAGTTCAGGGGGCTCTGGAAACACCATATATTTT.

The chain is built from TRBV18 and TRBJ1-1; maybe TRBD1 (6 bases). The CDR3 spans 14 residues. Trimming removed 0 bases at V and 5 bases at J, with 10 bases between. Germline lookup yields CDR1 KGHSH and CDR2 LQKENI. CDR3 region: CASSPPQGRTEAFF. The CDR3 nucleotides read TGTGCCAGCTCACCACCGCAGGGGCGGACTGAAGCTTTCTTT.

Concerning this clone: Distinct nucleotide sequences in the sample also encode this CDR3. The chain combines TRBV18 with TRBJ2-5; D might be TRBD1 (5 bases). This CDR3 has 13 residues. Between the trimmed V and J ends, which lost 6 bases and 1 base, there was a span of 9 bases. Germline-derived CDR1 and CDR2 are KGHSH and LQKENI. The CDR3 reads CASSTGTQETQYF. The CDR3 DNA sequence: TGTGCCAGCTCCACAGGAACCCAAGAGACCCAGTACTTC.

This rearrangement joins TRBV6-1 to TRBJ1-1; no reliable D call. The CDR3 loop spans 13 amino acids. The germline gives CDR1 MNHNS, CDR2 SASEGT. V was clipped by 5 bases and J by 0 bases, with 7 bases between them. In DNA, the CDR3 is TGTGCCAGCAGTAAGGCGTTGAACACTGAAGCTTTCTTT. Amino acid sequence: CASSKALNTEAFF.

This clone appeared a single time. The V call is TRBV6-1, the J call TRBJ1-3, with D perhaps TRBD1 (6 bases). V was cut by 7 bases and J by 2 bases, with 12 bases left in between. CDR1 is MNHNS and CDR2 is SASEGT in the germline V gene. The CDR3 loop spans 14 amino acids. This CDR3 reads CASTKGDTGNTIYF. CDR3 coding DNA: TGTGCCAGCACCAAAGGGGACACTGGAAACACCATATATTTT.

The DNA of the CDR3 is TGTGCCAGCAGCTCGGGACAGGGATATCAAGAGACCCAGTACTTC. Translation gives CASSSGQGYQETQYF. This chain connects TRBV7-9 to TRBJ2-5, with TRBD1 matching over 9 bases. Unmatched junction bases numbered 5, after V lost 4 bases and J lost 2 bases. The CDR3 is made up of 15 amino acids. CDR1 SEHNR and CDR2 FQNEAQ come from the germline V gene (reference sequence). Combining the CDR3 with reference TRBV7-9 and TRBJ2-5 gives the whole variable domain DTGVSQNPRHKITKRGQNVTFRCDPISEHNRLYWYRQTLGQGPEFLTYFQNEAQLEKSRLLSDRFSAERPKGSFSTLEIQRTEQGDSAMYLCASSSGQGYQETQYFGPGTRLLVL.

The chain carries TRBV7-2 and TRBJ2-5; 7 positions agree with TRBD1. This CDR3 comprises 13 residues. The germline V gene has CDR1 SGHTA and CDR2 FQGNSA. V was pared by 5 bases and J by 2 bases, with 2 bases of the junction left unmatched. The CDR3 sequence: CASSPGQQETQYF. As DNA, the CDR3 is TGTGCCAGCAGCCCGGGACAGCAAGAGACCCAGTACTTC.

The chain uses TRBV28 and TRBJ2-2; 10 bases map to TRBD1. Germline V gene data show CDR1 as MDHEN and CDR2 as SYDVKM. V was clipped by 4 bases and J by 6 bases; unmatched bases: 5. The CDR3 contains 15 residues. The CDR3 coding sequence is TGTGCCAGCAGTTCTACCGGGACAGGGGCCGGGGAGCTGTTTTTT. Amino acid sequence: CASSSTGTGAGELFF.